This T cell receptor beta chain originates from a study of tumor-infiltrating lymphocytes in primary liver carcinoma. Each 20-30 mg portion of unsorted bulk tissue served as the source for co-extraction of RNA and DNA. Patients showed chronic HBV infection and an absence of prior treatment. Priming with a constant-region primer yielded TCR beta cDNA from roughly 500 ng total RNA. Library construction for TCR beta comprised three nested multiplex PCR rounds performed with slightly modified ARM-PCR. The study ran its first two PCR rounds for 9 to 10 cycles each, using TRBV1-TRBV30 forward primers and a C-beta reverse primer. TCRdb called the multiplex PCR reads again in MiXCR, with one record for every CDR3 protein. This sample has roughly 24,000 distinct CDR3 sequences, with roughly 80% found just once. Overall study findings and caveats: A fraction of only about 8-24% of top clones appeared in all five tumor regions.

As regards this clonotype: Its antigen remains unidentified. An end of the junction differs from the germline gene, which may be a read error.

The CDR3 length is 13 residues. Germline CDR1 SGHVS, CDR2 FQNEAQ. The sequenced sample was liver tumor tissue from sampling region 5. Subset specified: tumor region T5, tumor centre. The chain joins TRBV7-8 to TRBJ2-7; 9 nucleotides agree with TRBD1. The TCR sequence derives from a young woman with primary liver carcinoma and hepatitis B virus infection. CDR3 in amino acids: CVSGQGRAYEQCF. The DNA of the CDR3 is TGTGTCAGTGGACAGGGGCGCGCTTACGAGCAGTGCTTC.